The 12 T cell receptor beta chains listed next were all sequenced from one sample in a study of CD8+ T cells in alopecia areata. As the sequencing template, cDNA was produced by extracting RNA and reverse transcribing it. Clones were sequenced by immunoSEQ multiplex PCR, and TCRdb holds only the in-frame ones, with some missing. The repertoire consists of some 120,000 clones, none detected only once. Sequencing input: lesional skin. The receptors here all came from a C3H/HeJ mouse with alopecia areata. MHC haplotype of the mouse line: H2-k.

This clone came up a few times. Gene names refer to mouse genes. The read comes to an end 4 residues before the CDR3 does, leaving the germline J gene to fill in the end. The chain joins TRBV13-2 to TRBJ2-7, with D possibly TRBD1 on 5 matching bases. Germline loops: CDR1 NNHNN, CDR2 SYGAGS (reference sequence). The CDR3 sequence is 13 residues long. The sequenced CDR3 bases are TGTGCCAGCGGTGATGCGAGGGGTTAT. Translating it yields CASGDARGY. The whole CDR3 region reads CASGDARGYEQYF.

Concerning this clone itself: The listed genes are named as in mouse. The read ends 4 residues shy of where the CDR3 ends; the end is completed using the germline J gene. The rearrangement joins TRBV13-3 to TRBJ1-1, with 11 bases identical to TRBD1. Germline V gene lookup returns CDR1 NNHDY and CDR2 SYVADS. The CDR3 spans 16 residues. The CDR3 loop is CASSDAPSDRGQEVFF. The DNA read from the CDR3 is TGTGCCAGCAGTGATGCACCGTCGGACAGGGGGCAA.

The sample holds a few counts of this clone. The gene names here belong to mouse. The read halts 4 residues ahead of the CDR3 end, with the missing end drawn from the germline J gene. V usage is TRBV13-3 and J usage is TRBJ1-1, with TRBD1 matching over 7 bases. After removal of 3 bases from V and 1 base from J, the junction contained 6 bases not matched to a gene. In germline, CDR1 is NNHDY, CDR2 SYVADS. The CDR3 runs 15 residues. The covered CDR3 bases are TGTGCCAGCAGTGTGACAGGGAATGGGAACACA. It is translated as CASSVTGNGNT. The full CDR3 is CASSVTGNGNTEVFF.

As to this clone: The genes are named according to mouse. The CDR3 extends 4 residues past the end of the read, so its final part is completed from the germline J gene. The chain has TRBV19 and TRBJ2-1, with D possibly matching TRBD2 (6 bases). V was cut by 5 bases and J by 2 bases, with 14 bases left in between. From germline, CDR1 is FNHDT and CDR2 SITEND (reference sequence). The CDR3 has 15 amino acids. CDR3 bases read: TGTGCCAGCAGCCTCCGACTGGCTGACTATGCT. Translated: CASSLRLADYA. In full, the CDR3 is CASSLRLADYAEQFF. Combining the CDR3 with reference TRBV19 and TRBJ2-1 gives the whole variable domain GGIITQTPKFLIGQEGQKLTLKCQQNFNHDTMYWYRQDSGKGLRLIYYSITENDLQKGDLSEGYDASREKKSSFSLTVTSAQKNEMAVFLCASSLRLADYAEQFFGPGTRLTVL.

As for this clone: Here the gene names and germline are mouse. The read finishes 4 residues shy of the CDR3 end, and the germline J gene is used to complete it. The rearrangement joins TRBV1 to TRBJ1-1; maybe TRBD1 (6 bases). The CDR3 extends over 15 amino acids. The V gene lost 0 bases and the J gene lost 4 bases, with 12 bases spanning the gap. Germline-derived CDR1 and CDR2 are NSQYPW and LRSPGD (reference sequence). The sequenced CDR3 bases are TGCACCTGCAGTGCAGACGGGCGACAGGTCACA. This codes for CTCSADGRQVT. The full CDR3 protein is CTCSADGRQVTEVFF.

A remark on this clone: Germline and genes: mouse. Sequencing ends 4 residues short of the CDR3 end; the germline J gene provides the rest. The V and J genes are TRBV13-3 and TRBJ2-5; 10 bases match TRBD2. Per germline, CDR1 NNHDY and CDR2 SYVADS. The CDR3 covers 14 residues. Incomplete CDR3 DNA: TGTGCCAGCAGTATACTGGGGGGGATTGAC. Translated: CASSILGGID. The whole CDR3 protein is CASSILGGIDTQYF.

As concerns this clone: Gene names refer to mouse genes. The observed sequence ends 4 residues before the CDR3 terminus, with the missing tail filled in from the germline J gene. This chain joins TRBV13-1 and TRBJ1-4; 7 positions agree with TRBD1. The germline V gene has CDR1 NSHNY and CDR2 SYGAGN. This CDR3 contains 14 residues. J gave up 3 bases and V 4 bases, and 3 bases lay outside the gene matches. The part of the CDR3 DNA that was read is TGTGCCAGCAGTACAGGGGCTGCCAACGAA. This sequence encodes CASSTGAANE. The whole CDR3 is CASSTGAANERLFF. The variable domain in full, with the rest retrieved from reference TRBV13-1 and TRBJ1-4, is EAAVTQSPRNKVTVTGGNVTLSCRQTNSHNYMYWYRQDTGHGLRLIHYSYGAGNLRIGDVPDGYKATRTTQEDFFLLLELASPSQTSLYFCASSTGAANERLFFGHGTKLSVL.

Details on this clone: Genes here carry mouse names. The read ends 4 residues early relative to the CDR3; the germline J gene fills the gap. This chain joins TRBV13-2 and TRBJ1-2; D is undetermined. The germline gives CDR1 NNHNN, CDR2 SYGAGS (reference sequence). The CDR3 covers 15 residues. V lost 0 bases, J lost 0 bases, and 9 bases lay in between. The CDR3 loop reads CASGDAFPANSDYTF. CDR3 bases read: TGTGCCAGCGGTGATGCCTTCCCAGCAAACTCC.

This clone was counted only a few times. The genes and germline here are from mouse. The read stops 4 residues short of the end of the CDR3; the missing end is completed from the germline J gene. The J gene is TRBJ2-2, the V gene TRBV16; the match to TRBD2 covers 8 bases. Unmatched junction bases numbered 2, after V lost 2 bases and J lost 0 bases. Germline V gene sequence: CDR1 SGHSA, CDR2 FRNQAP. This CDR3 has 16 amino acids. CDR3 amino acids: CASSLLGGANTGQLYF. The DNA read from the CDR3 is TGTGCAAGCAGCTTACTGGGGGGCGCAAACACCGGG.

In its sample, this clone was seen a few times. Mouse gene names and germline throughout. The sequenced CDR3 bases are TGTGCTAGCAGTAGCGTCACTGGGGGGAATGCT. Translation gives CASSSVTGGNA. The entire CDR3 reads CASSSVTGGNAEQFF. This chain joins TRBV17 and TRBJ2-1, with 9 bases lining up with TRBD2. The observed sequence ends 4 residues before the CDR3 terminus, with the missing tail filled in from the germline J gene. In germline, CDR1 is MNHDT, CDR2 YYDKIL. The CDR3 extends over 15 amino acids. J lost 5 bases, V lost 3 bases, and 5 bases had no gene match.

This clone appeared a few times. TCRdb's protein and the translated DNA diverge at residue 11; the protein reported here is the translation of the DNA. Genes and germline are mouse. The CDR3 end lies 3 residues beyond the end of the read and is filled in from the germline J gene. The chain joins TRBV19 to TRBJ1-3, with D tentatively TRBD1 (6 bases). Trimming stripped 5 bases from V and 0 bases from J, with 9 bases between. The CDR3 runs to 14 residues. From germline, CDR1 is FNHDT and CDR2 SITEND (reference sequence). The CDR3 spells CASRGTTSGNTLYF. The sequenced part of the CDR3 DNA is TGTGCCAGCAGAGGGACAACTTCTGGAAATACG. Together with reference TRBV19 and TRBJ1-3, the CDR3 gives the full variable domain: GGIITQTPKFLIGQEGQKLTLKCQQNFNHDTMYWYRQDSGKGLRLIYYSITENDLQKGDLSEGYDASREKKSSFSLTVTSAQKNEMAVFLCASRGTTSGNTLYFGEGSRLIVV.

This clone occurred a few times. Germline and genes here are mouse. Coverage ceases 4 residues before the CDR3 finishes, and the germline J gene fills in the end. The V gene is TRBV17, the J gene TRBJ2-3; D gene uncertain. Germline V CDR1 and CDR2: MNHDT, YYDKIL. The CDR3 has 16 amino acids. With 0 bases removed from V and 0 bases from J, the gap between germline ends came to 10 bases. CDR3 in amino acids: CASSRDPSGSAETLYF. The sequenced CDR3 bases are TGTGCTAGCAGTAGAGATCCCTCAGGTAGTGCAGAA.